This T cell receptor beta chain stems from a study of early T cells in non-severe SARS-CoV-2 infection. About the research overall: It was bulk RNA from unsorted whole blood that was sequenced, and the chains were unpaired.

The junction had 5 bases not matched to a gene; V was cut back by 0 bases and J by 4 bases. CDR1 SGHVS and CDR2 FQNEAQ come from the germline V gene. The CDR3 covers 16 residues. Molecules of cDNA were individually given unique molecular identifiers that were attached to them. TCRdb passed the 5' RACE reads through MiXCR, listing each CDR3 protein once. The sample includes 100,000 to 120,000 distinct CDR3 sequences, roughly an eighth seen only once; the top ten take approximately 4%. Study observations and caveats: Matching against VDJdb likely underestimated virus-specific expansions, favoring anti-spike CD8.

For this clonotype: Antigen: not known.

The chain combines TRBV7-8 with TRBJ2-7; 11 bases align to TRBD1. The input for sequencing was whole blood, taken at baseline. This clonotype originated in an adult who was a healthcare worker with PCR-confirmed SARS-CoV-2 infection or an uninfected control (not recorded which). CDR3 amino acids: CASSLARDRGRYEQYF. The CDR3, as DNA: TGTGCCAGCAGCTTAGCCCGGGACAGGGGGAGGTACGAGCAGTACTTC.